These 5 T cell receptor beta chains originate from one sample sequenced in a study of lymphopenia after photon versus proton radiotherapy. Sequencing used immunoSEQ multiplex PCR; TCRdb keeps in-frame clones, though not all of them. The sample contains some 33,000 clones, roughly 90% of which appear only once. The material was peripheral blood, obtained from a patient treated with photon-based radiotherapy. These receptors were collected from a woman in her forties or fifties with pancreatic cancer.

The chain couples TRBV5-1 to TRBJ2-5; D uncertain. The CDR3 is 15 residues long. Trimming removed 0 bases from V and 1 base from J, with 10 bases in between. The V gene's germline CDR1 is SGHRS and CDR2 YFSETQ. DNA of the CDR3: TGCGCCAGCAGCTTGGTCGGTACAGCCCAAGAGACCCAGTACTTC. It encodes CASSLVGTAQETQYF.

The rearrangement links TRBV27 to TRBJ1-5, with D uncertain. CDR3 length: 16 residues. The germline V and J ends were trimmed by 8 bases and 4 bases, with 21 bases remaining between them. Germline CDR1 reads MNHEY; CDR2 reads SMNVEV (reference sequence). CDR3 loop: CASAGAGENVNQPQHF. As DNA, the CDR3 is TGTGCCAGCGCGGGAGCAGGCGAAAATGTGAATCAGCCCCAGCATTTT.

This chain uses TRBV11-2 with TRBJ2-2, with D unresolved. V lost 4 bases and J lost 4, with 7 bases in between. CDR3 size: 13 residues. CDR1 is SGHAT, CDR2 FQNNGV, per germline. CDR3 nucleotides: TGTGCCAGCAGCTCGACCGCCACCGGGGAGCTGTTTTTT. Translating it yields CASSSTATGELFF.

CDR3 sequence: CASSPGTTDEQFF. Written as DNA, the CDR3 is TGTGCCAGCTCCCCCGGGACCACAGATGAGCAGTTCTTC. The gene calls are TRBV18 and TRBJ2-1; D is possibly TRBD1 or TRBD2 (5 bases each). The V end was cut by 6 bases, the J end by 8 bases, with 14 bases between. The CDR3 loop spans 13 amino acids. Germline values: CDR1 KGHSH, CDR2 LQKENI.

The chain uses TRBV7-3 and TRBJ2-1; D not certain. This CDR3 has 16 residues. Germline loops: CDR1 SGHTA, CDR2 FQGTGA. V lost 0 bases, J lost 0 bases, and 9 bases lay in between. For the CDR3, the DNA is TGTGCCAGCAGCTTAACTCCGGATACCTCCTACAATGAGCAGTTCTTC. It codes for CASSLTPDTSYNEQFF.